These 13 T cell receptor beta chains share one sample of origin, sequenced in a study of T-cell reconstitution after alpha-beta-depleted transplantation in children. Unique molecular identifiers were incorporated when the TCRbeta library was constructed. TCRdb independently ran MiXCR on the PCR reads; one entry per CDR3 protein. The sample has 330,000 or so distinct CDR3 sequences, over 9% seen once. This material consisted of PBMCs, taken before TCRalphabeta/CD19-depleted stem cell transplant. These receptors all come from a boy younger than two with acute myeloid leukemia, due to receive a stem cell transplant.

The sample holds many counts of this clonotype. This CDR3 reads CSARGFGGGVKEETQYF. The DNA for the CDR3 is TGCAGTGCTAGGGGGTTTGGAGGGGGCGTTAAGGAAGAGACCCAGTACTTC. V usage is TRBV20-1 and J usage is TRBJ2-5, with a weak D call TRBD1 (7 bases). CDR1 DFQATT and CDR2 SNEGSKA come from the germline V gene (reference sequence). V lost 3 bases to trimming and J lost 3 bases, with 23 bases between them. This CDR3 contains 17 residues.

This clonotype was observed many times. The V gene is TRBV10-3, the J gene TRBJ2-1; 12 positions agree with TRBD2. J gave up 7 bases and V 5 bases, and 6 bases lay outside the gene matches. The CDR3 sequence is 15 residues long. Germline loops: CDR1 ENHRY, CDR2 SYGVKD. CDR3 DNA: TGTGCCATCAGTCGGAGGACTAGCGGGGTGAATGAGCAGTTCTTC. This gives the protein CAISRRTSGVNEQFF.

The table lists this clonotype with many counts. The gene calls are TRBV5-1 and TRBJ2-1; D not resolved. CDR1 is SGHRS, CDR2 YFSETQ, per germline. Trimming took 3 bases from V and 7 from J, leaving 8 bases between them. This CDR3 is built from 12 residues. CDR3 bases: TGCGCCAGCAGCTGGGGAAGAAATGAGCAGTTCTTC. Amino acids: CASSWGRNEQFF. The full variable domain, in which reference TRBV5-1 and TRBJ2-1 provide the parts outside the CDR3, is KAGVTQTPRYLIKTRGQQVTLSCSPISGHRSVSWYQQTPGQGLQFLFEYFSETQRNKGNFPGRFSGRQFSNSRSEMNVSTLELGDSALYLCASSWGRNEQFFGPGTRLTVL.

This clonotype was found many times. The chain links TRBV18 to TRBJ2-3; D unclear. V lost 1 base and J 4 bases, leaving 12 bases between the germline ends. The germline CDR1 and CDR2 sequences are KGHSH and LQKENI. The CDR3 contains 15 residues. The CDR3 bases are TGTGCCAGCTCACCACGAGAGTCCCCGTCAGATACGCAGTATTTT. It codes for CASSPRESPSDTQYF.

This clonotype was picked up a small number of times. V usage is TRBV19 and J usage is TRBJ2-2; 7 nucleotides agree with TRBD1. From germline, CDR1 is LNHDA and CDR2 SQIVND (reference sequence). V lost 4 bases and J lost 0; bases outside the gene matches: 8. The CDR3 spans 17 residues. The CDR3 reads CASSTPRTGPNTGELFF. CDR3 nucleotides: TGTGCCAGTAGTACGCCCCGGACAGGCCCGAACACCGGGGAGCTGTTTTTT.

CDR3 in amino acids: CASSFDGSYYGYTF. CDR3 nucleotides: TGTGCCAGCAGCTTTGATGGTTCCTACTATGGCTACACCTTC. This chain links TRBV7-9 with TRBJ1-2; D not certain. In germline, CDR1 is SEHNR, CDR2 FQNEAQ (reference sequence). Trimming shortened V by 3 bases and J by 3 bases, and 11 bases separated the two germline ends. The CDR3 is made up of 14 amino acids.

This clonotype appeared many times. The gene calls are TRBV29-1 and TRBJ2-2, with D possibly being TRBD1 (6 bases). The CDR3 is 16 amino acids. The V gene's germline CDR1 is SQVTM and CDR2 ANQGSEA. The V end lost 5 bases, the J end lost 0 bases, and 16 bases lay between the germline ends. The CDR3 region has the DNA TGCAGCGTTCGGACTCGGACAGTAACGAACACCGGGGAGCTGTTTTTT. Amino acid sequence: CSVRTRTVTNTGELFF.

This clonotype was seen ten or more times. This chain connects TRBV27 to TRBJ2-7, with 7 positions matching TRBD2. The length of the CDR3 is 14 residues. J gave up 2 bases and V 2 bases, and 3 bases lay outside the gene matches. Looked up from germline, CDR1 is MNHEY and CDR2 is SMNVEV (reference sequence). The CDR3 region has the DNA TGTGCCAGCAGTTTACTAGCGGCCACCTACGAGCAGTACTTC. Protein product: CASSLLAATYEQYF.

This clonotype was seen many times. The chain couples TRBV10-2 to TRBJ2-1; TRBD2 aligns across 15 bases. V gave up 5 bases and J gave up 8 bases; unmatched junction bases: 7. In germline, CDR1 is WSHSY, CDR2 SAAADI. This CDR3 has 16 residues. Written as DNA, the CDR3 is TGCGCCAGCAGTCCGGGACTAGCGGGAGGAGGCGATGAGCAGTTCTTC. It codes for CASSPGLAGGGDEQFF.

This clonotype has a count of ten or more. The chain combines TRBV5-1 with TRBJ2-7; D tentatively reads TRBD1 or TRBD2 (6 bases each). The CDR3 spans 16 residues. Deletions cut 1 base from V and 5 bases from J, with 19 bases between. CDR1 is SGHRS, CDR2 YFSETQ, per germline. Written as DNA, the CDR3 is TGCGCCAGCAGCTTGATTCCCGGGGGCAAGGGAGACGAGCAGTACTTC. This gives the protein CASSLIPGGKGDEQYF. Full variable domain (remainder filled in from reference TRBV5-1 and TRBJ2-7): KAGVTQTPRYLIKTRGQQVTLSCSPISGHRSVSWYQQTPGQGLQFLFEYFSETQRNKGNFPGRFSGRQFSNSRSEMNVSTLELGDSALYLCASSLIPGGKGDEQYFGPGTRLTVT.

This sequence joins TRBV7-2 and TRBJ2-1; D possibly matches TRBD1 or TRBD2 (7 bases each). V was pared by 6 bases and J by 8 bases, with 14 bases between. Germline loops: CDR1 SGHTA, CDR2 FQGNSA. The CDR3 totals 13 residues. The CDR3 nucleotides are TGTGCCAGCAGAGAACAGGGGAGGGATGAGCAGTTCTTC. It translates to CASREQGRDEQFF.

This clonotype was detected ten times or more. V gene TRBV3-1 combines with J gene TRBJ2-7; D is perhaps TRBD1 or TRBD2 (5 bases each). The V gene lost 3 bases and the J gene lost 2 bases, with 8 bases spanning the gap. The CDR3 loop spans 13 amino acids. Germline-derived CDR1 and CDR2 are LGHDT and YNNKEL (reference sequence). The CDR3, as DNA: TGTGCCAGCAGCCAGGGACGGGCCTACGAGCAGTACTTC. Its protein is CASSQGRAYEQYF.

This clonotype has at least ten counts. V usage is TRBV24-1 and J usage is TRBJ2-7; TRBD1 matches at 12 bases. J was trimmed by 7 bases and V by 4 bases; bases with no gene match: 10. Germline V gene lookup returns CDR1 KGHDR and CDR2 SFDVKD. This CDR3 has 16 amino acids. The CDR3 here is CATSDTGTGGIGEQYF. Here the CDR3 DNA reads TGTGCCACCAGTGACACCGGGACAGGGGGCATTGGAGAGCAGTACTTC.